This T cell receptor (beta chain) appears in the sequencing data of a study of control samples from healthy donors and cancer patients. This table comes from immunoSEQ multiplex PCR, and its TCRdb copy is limited to in-frame clones, with some not included. The data hold 160,000 or so clones, with about 93% observed a single time. The TCR originated in a woman in her twenties or thirties in good health. Specimen: blood.

CDR3 sequence: CASSAPLGGGNYNEQFF. CDR3 nucleotide sequence: TGTGCCAGCAGTGCCCCACTCGGGGGGGGCAACTACAATGAGCAGTTCTTC. V is TRBV28 and J is TRBJ2-1, with 8 bases identical to TRBD2. Looked up from germline, CDR1 is MDHEN and CDR2 is SYDVKM. The CDR3 runs to 17 residues. The junction had 12 bases not matched to a gene; V was cut back by 5 bases and J by 3 bases.